The 26 T cell receptor beta chains presented below share a single source sample, sequenced in a study of T cells in Graves' hyperthyroidism and ophthalmopathy. Amplified TCR beta CDR3 regions derived from RNA transcripts. TCR CDR3 regions were first amplified by RT-PCR with HTBI primers. TCRdb reanalysed the multiplex PCR reads using MiXCR and keeps one entry per CDR3 protein. The sample has 600,000 or so distinct CDR3 sequences, 14% seen once. The source material was blood. These TCRs come from a woman in her forties or fifties with Graves' ophthalmopathy.

This clonotype was seen ten or more times. The gene calls are TRBV4-3 and TRBJ2-7; no definite D call. This CDR3 is 15 amino acids long. Germline loops: CDR1 LGHNA, CDR2 YSLEER. The V and J ends lost 0 bases and 0 bases respectively, with 9 bases between them. The CDR3 loop reads CASSQDGQSSYEQYF. DNA of the CDR3: TGCGCCAGCAGCCAAGATGGGCAGAGCTCCTACGAGCAGTACTTC.

This clonotype showed up many times. V and J are TRBV20-1 and TRBJ2-1; no definite D call. The germline CDR1 and CDR2 sequences are DFQATT and SNEGSKA (reference sequence). This CDR3 contains 15 residues. Trimming left V 1 base short and J 2 bases short, with 12 bases between. The CDR3 region has the DNA TGCAGTGCTAGAGCATCGGCGGCGGCCTACAATGAGCAGTTCTTC. This sequence encodes CSARASAAAYNEQFF.

This clonotype was seen at least ten times. The chain carries TRBV12-3 or TRBV12-4 and TRBJ2-7, with a weak D call TRBD2 (5 bases). CDR3 length: 13 amino acids. Trimming removed 3 bases at V and 6 bases at J, with 12 bases between. CDR3 loop: CASSFFRGSEQYF. The CDR3 DNA reads as TGTGCCAGCAGTTTCTTTCGGGGAAGCGAGCAGTACTTC.

Points on this clonotype: A much larger clone differs by one base, so this may be a read error. The chain uses TRBV6-1 and TRBJ1-1; D is possibly TRBD1 (6 bases). CDR3 size: 14 residues. CDR1 MNHNS and CDR2 SASEGT come from the germline V gene. The CDR3 DNA sequence: TGTGTCAGCAGTGTACGGAGGGGGACCACTGAAGCTTTCTTT. It translates to CVSSVRRGTTEAFF.

This clonotype has ten or more counts. The chain combines TRBV4-3 with TRBJ1-5; 9 bases match TRBD1. CDR1 is LGHNA, CDR2 YSLEER, per germline. The V and J ends lost 2 bases and 6 bases, in that order; junction bases with no gene match: 5. This CDR3 region has 15 residues. The CDR3 spells CASSQRTGGSQPQHF. The CDR3 DNA follows: TGCGCCAGCAGCCAACGCACAGGGGGCTCTCAGCCCCAGCATTTT.

Here the CDR3 reads CASNPAGQGWREQYF. As DNA, the CDR3 is TGTGCCAGCAACCCGGCCGGACAGGGATGGAGGGAGCAGTACTTC. V is TRBV28 and J is TRBJ2-7; TRBD1 aligns across 8 bases. The trim removed 7 bases at V and 7 bases at J, leaving 15 bases unmatched. The CDR3 runs to 15 residues. CDR1 MDHEN and CDR2 SYDVKM come from the germline V gene. Full variable domain (missing parts from reference TRBV28 and TRBJ2-7): DVKVTQSSRYLVKRTGEKVFLECVQDMDHENMFWYRQDPGLGLRLIYFSYDVKMKEKGDIPEGYSVSREKKERFSLILESASTNQTSMYLCASNPAGQGWREQYFGPGTRLTVT.

This clonotype came up a few times. The chain carries TRBV5-1 and TRBJ1-2; a weak D match, TRBD1 (6 bases). Deletions cut 3 bases from V and 3 bases from J, with 12 bases between. CDR3 length: 14 residues. CDR1 is SGHRS, CDR2 YFSETQ, per germline. This chain's CDR3 is CASSSGDKDYGYTF. The CDR3 DNA follows: TGCGCCAGCAGCTCGGGGGACAAAGACTATGGCTACACCTTC. Variable domain in full (rest from reference TRBV5-1 and TRBJ1-2): KAGVTQTPRYLIKTRGQQVTLSCSPISGHRSVSWYQQTPGQGLQFLFEYFSETQRNKGNFPGRFSGRQFSNSRSEMNVSTLELGDSALYLCASSSGDKDYGYTFGSGTRLTVV.

This clonotype was recorded at least ten times. The chain is built from TRBV28 and TRBJ2-2, with D maybe TRBD1 (5 bases). Trimming shortened V by 7 bases and J by 2 bases, and 29 bases separated the two germline ends. The CDR3 extends over 20 amino acids. Germline CDR1 and CDR2: MDHEN and SYDVKM. Here the CDR3 reads CASIPRGATLLTVNTGELFF. The CDR3 nucleotides are TGTGCCAGCATCCCTCGTGGGGCTACACTGTTAACTGTTAACACCGGGGAGCTGTTTTTT. Full variable domain (outside the CDR3, taken from reference TRBV28 and TRBJ2-2): DVKVTQSSRYLVKRTGEKVFLECVQDMDHENMFWYRQDPGLGLRLIYFSYDVKMKEKGDIPEGYSVSREKKERFSLILESASTNQTSMYLCASIPRGATLLTVNTGELFFGEGSRLTVL.

This clonotype was recorded many times. This sequence joins TRBV28 and TRBJ2-7; weak D call: TRBD1 (6 bases). This CDR3 region has 18 residues. Trimming pared 3 bases from V and 3 bases from J, leaving 24 bases between. Germline lookup yields CDR1 MDHEN and CDR2 SYDVKM. The CDR3 loop is CASSFYNFVDSFDYEQYF. The CDR3 region has the DNA TGTGCCAGCAGTTTCTATAACTTCGTGGACAGTTTTGACTACGAGCAGTACTTC.

The chain recombines TRBV11-2 with TRBJ2-1, with 9 bases lining up with TRBD1. The ends lost 5 bases at V and 6 bases at J; junction bases unmatched: 17. Per germline, CDR1 SGHAT and CDR2 FQNNGV. The CDR3 is 18 amino acids. Here the CDR3 reads CASSLSQTGTGFVNEQFF. In DNA, the CDR3 is TGTGCCAGCAGCCTCTCGCAAACCGGGACAGGGTTTGTCAATGAGCAGTTCTTC.

This clonotype was detected only a few times. The chain combines TRBV15 with TRBJ2-4; D is unresolved. Germline V lookup: CDR1 LNHNV, CDR2 YYDKDF (reference sequence). V was cut by 0 bases and J by 0 bases, with 3 bases left in between. The CDR3 is 14 amino acids. DNA of the CDR3: TGTGCCACCAGCAGAGATCTAGCCAAAAACATTCAGTACTTC. Its protein product is CATSRDLAKNIQYF.

The CDR3 is CASTLRGRGTGELFF. The DNA for the CDR3 is TGTGCCAGCACCTTACGGGGAAGGGGGACCGGGGAGCTGTTTTTT. The rearrangement joins TRBV6-1 to TRBJ2-2; D may be TRBD1 (6 bases). This CDR3 contains 15 residues. V lost 7 bases, J lost 5 bases, and 17 bases lay in between. Germline V gene data show CDR1 as MNHNS and CDR2 as SASEGT.

This clonotype was detected ten times or more. The V call is TRBV20-1, the J call TRBJ2-1; TRBD2 matches 7 bases. The length of the CDR3 is 14 residues. The trim removed 2 bases at V and 7 bases at J, leaving 8 bases unmatched. Germline V gene lookup returns CDR1 DFQATT and CDR2 SNEGSKA (reference sequence). The CDR3 sequence is CSARFGTGGNEQFF. In DNA, the CDR3 is TGCAGTGCTAGATTTGGCACCGGGGGGAATGAGCAGTTCTTC.

This clonotype came up many times. The chain employs TRBV11-2 and TRBJ2-1; D assignment may be TRBD1 or TRBD2 (7 bases each). This CDR3 is built from 17 residues. V was trimmed by 6 bases and J by 1 base, leaving 19 bases between them. CDR1 and CDR2 (germline): SGHAT, FQNNGV. The CDR3 DNA is TGTGCCAGCAGGATTGGGAGGGGGCGAGGGTCCTACAATGAGCAGTTCTTC. Amino acids: CASRIGRGRGSYNEQFF.

This clonotype was counted ten times or more. This chain uses TRBV28 with TRBJ1-5, with unresolved D. CDR3 length equals 12 residues. Trimming stripped 6 bases from V and 1 base from J, with 4 bases between. CDR1 and CDR2 (germline): MDHEN, SYDVKM. CDR3 in amino acids: CASRDSNQPQHF. Here the CDR3 DNA reads TGTGCCAGCAGGGACAGCAATCAGCCCCAGCATTTT.

This clonotype was recorded at least ten times. The chain uses TRBV2 and TRBJ2-2, with TRBD1 identical over 9 bases. The CDR3 contains 16 residues. Germline loops: CDR1 SNHLY, CDR2 FYNNEI. J lost 1 base, V lost 6 bases, and 6 bases had no gene match. In DNA form, the CDR3 reads TGTGCCAGCAGCGAACCGGGACAGGGGAACACCGGGGAGCTGTTTTTT. Amino acids: CASSEPGQGNTGELFF.

The rearrangement links TRBV7-9 to TRBJ2-5; 11 bases line up with TRBD2. The V and J ends lost 3 bases and 14 bases, in that order; junction bases with no gene match: 17. In germline, CDR1 is SEHNR, CDR2 FQNEAQ (reference sequence). The CDR3 covers 16 residues. The CDR3 nucleotides read TGTGCCAGCAGCTTTCCTGGACTAGCGGGCGAGAATCAACCCTACTTC. It is translated as CASSFPGLAGENQPYF.

V and J are TRBV6-1 and TRBJ2-4; D not resolved. V was clipped by 3 bases and J by 6 bases, with 9 bases between them. The CDR3 runs 13 residues. CDR1 MNHNS and CDR2 SASEGT come from the germline V gene. CDR3 nucleotides: TGTGCCAGCAGTGAGGGCCATGGAAACATTCAGTACTTC. It translates to CASSEGHGNIQYF.

The V call is TRBV7-8, the J call TRBJ1-1; D unresolved. This CDR3 has 20 residues. CDR1 is SGHVS, CDR2 FQNEAQ, per germline. The V end lost 1 base, the J end lost 3 bases, and 27 bases lay between the germline ends. CDR3 residues: CASSLVFVQHALDRDTEAFF. Written as DNA, the CDR3 is TGTGCCAGCAGCTTAGTATTCGTGCAGCACGCCCTCGATAGGGACACTGAAGCTTTCTTT.

This clonotype showed up many times. J is TRBJ2-7 and V is TRBV6-1, with 10 bases aligning to TRBD1. CDR1 is MNHNS and CDR2 is SASEGT in the germline V gene. This CDR3 has 14 residues. J gave up 3 bases and V 5 bases, and 4 bases lay outside the gene matches. CDR3 in DNA: TGTGCCAGCAGTCCGGGACAGGGGAACTACGAGCAGTACTTC. Its protein product is CASSPGQGNYEQYF.

Ten or more counts support this clonotype. The rearrangement joins TRBV12-3 or TRBV12-4 to TRBJ1-6; 9 bases are shared with TRBD1. Trimming at V came to 7 bases and at J to 8 bases, leaving 12 bases not matched to a gene. The CDR3 is made up of 16 amino acids. The CDR3 reads CASTQGTGTLDSPLHF. The CDR3 bases are TGTGCCAGCACCCAGGGGACAGGGACTTTGGATTCACCCCTCCACTTT.

This clonotype came up a few times. The chain uses TRBV6-6 and TRBJ1-3, with D unresolved. The CDR3 loop spans 15 amino acids. The V end lost 0 bases, the J end lost 4 bases, and 10 bases lay between the germline ends. Germline V gives CDR1 MNHNY, CDR2 SVGAGI (reference sequence). The CDR3 reads CASSYSKGSGNTIYF. In nucleotides, the CDR3 is TGTGCCAGCAGTTACTCGAAGGGCTCCGGAAACACCATATATTTT.

This clonotype has a count of ten or more. The V call is TRBV29-1, the J call TRBJ1-1; D is undetermined. This CDR3 region has 13 residues. V shed 2 bases and J shed 4 bases, with 11 bases lying between them. Germline V gene lookup returns CDR1 SQVTM and CDR2 ANQGSEA. CDR3 in amino acids: CSVERAERTEAFF. The CDR3 nucleotides read TGCAGCGTTGAACGGGCAGAACGCACTGAAGCTTTCTTT. The full variable domain, rest sourced from reference TRBV29-1 and TRBJ1-1, is SAVISQKPSRDICQRGTSLTIQCQVDSQVTMMFWYRQQPGQSLTLIATANQGSEATYESGFVIDKFPISRPNLTFSTLTVSNMSPEDSSIYLCSVERAERTEAFFGQGTRLTVV.

Ten or more counts support this clonotype. The V call is TRBV7-9, the J call TRBJ1-1; maybe TRBD1 (6 bases). Germline CDR1 and CDR2: SEHNR and FQNEAQ (reference sequence). The CDR3 extends over 17 amino acids. V was shortened by 4 bases and J by 5 bases, with 23 bases between the two germline ends. The CDR3 region is CASSSTEGVFEGTEAFF. Written as DNA, the CDR3 is TGTGCCAGCAGCTCAACCGAGGGGGTCTTCGAGGGGACTGAAGCTTTCTTT.

V usage is TRBV9 and J usage is TRBJ1-1, with a tentative D call TRBD1 (5 bases). This CDR3 spans 15 amino acids. Trimming left V 3 bases short and J 0 bases short, with 12 bases between. CDR1 SGDLS and CDR2 YYNGEE come from the germline V gene. The CDR3 is CASSGGTSLNTEAFF. CDR3 DNA sequence: TGTGCCAGCAGCGGAGGGACCTCCCTGAACACTGAAGCTTTCTTT.

The sample holds many counts of this clonotype. The V and J genes are TRBV7-9 and TRBJ2-5; TRBD1 matches at 7 bases. The CDR3 is 14 residues long. V lost 4 bases, J lost 3 bases, and 5 bases stayed unmatched. Per germline, CDR1 SEHNR and CDR2 FQNEAQ (reference sequence). DNA for the CDR3: TGTGCCAGCAGCTCATGGGACAGTAAAGAGACCCAGTACTTC. Protein product: CASSSWDSKETQYF. Looking up the rest from reference TRBV7-9 and TRBJ2-5 gives the full variable domain: DTGVSQNPRHKITKRGQNVTFRCDPISEHNRLYWYRQTLGQGPEFLTYFQNEAQLEKSRLLSDRFSAERPKGSFSTLEIQRTEQGDSAMYLCASSSWDSKETQYFGPGTRLLVL.